Following are 23 T cell receptor beta chains from one sample sequenced in a study of memory CD4+ T cells and cytomegalovirus serostatus (dated by TCRdb to between 2018 and 2021). A FACSAria II was used to sort memory CD4+ T cells, defined as single viable CD3+CD4+CD8-CD45RO+ cells. The method was the immunoSEQ multiplex PCR assay. This is the immuneACCESS table as TCRdb keeps it, with only in-frame sequences that have V and J called. A part of the clones is gone; compared with another copy, unresolved V genes explain less than half, and the rest is unexplained. This sample has 55,000 to 80,000 clones in its table, and about 78% of those were observed once. Around 4.3% of the sample goes to the ten largest clones. Sequenced sample: memory CD4+ T cells from blood. The source of these receptors is an adult in good health and CMV-seropositive.

This chain connects TRBV7-2 to TRBJ1-1; no clear D gene. This CDR3 region has 14 residues. Trimming took off 5 bases at V and 0 bases at J, with 10 bases between the two ends. Looked up from germline, CDR1 is SGHTA and CDR2 is FQGNSA. DNA for the CDR3: TGTGCCAGCAGCGTACATAGGATGAACACTGAAGCTTTCTTT. It yields the protein CASSVHRMNTEAFF.

The rearrangement joins TRBV7-3 to TRBJ2-1; D is unresolved. The CDR3 extends over 14 amino acids. The V gene's germline CDR1 is SGHTA and CDR2 FQGTGA. The V end was cut by 5 bases, the J end by 4 bases, with 12 bases between. The CDR3 DNA follows: TGTGCCAGCAGCGGAGATGACCGGTACAATGAGCAGTTCTTC. Its translation is CASSGDDRYNEQFF.

The chain employs TRBV6-5 and TRBJ1-2; no reliable D call. Trimming cost V 2 bases and J 4 bases, with 11 bases left between them. The germline CDR1 and CDR2 sequences are MNHEY and SVGAGI. CDR3 length: 14 residues. The CDR3 DNA reads as TGTGCCAGCAGTTACCATCCCTCCTCCTATGGCTACACCTTC. Translation: CASSYHPSSYGYTF.

The chain couples TRBV28 to TRBJ1-3; 7 nucleotides match TRBD1. V lost 6 bases and J lost 4; bases outside the gene matches: 9. Germline loops: CDR1 MDHEN, CDR2 SYDVKM. There are 15 residues in the CDR3. The CDR3 bases are TGTGCCAGCAGATCTATCGACAGGGTAGGAAACACCATATATTTT. Encoded protein: CASRSIDRVGNTIYF.

This clone was seen just once. The V call is TRBV28, the J call TRBJ2-4; D could derive from TRBD1 or TRBD2 (5 bases each). Germline V gene data show CDR1 as MDHEN and CDR2 as SYDVKM. V lost 5 bases to trimming and J lost 6 bases, with 14 bases between them. This CDR3 contains 14 residues. The CDR3 loop reads CASSQPPGTNIQYF. The CDR3 DNA reads TGTGCCAGCAGTCAACCCCCCGGGACAAACATTCAGTACTTC.

The rearrangement joins TRBV19 to TRBJ1-4; no definite D call. This CDR3 has 14 residues. Germline loops: CDR1 LNHDA, CDR2 SQIVND (reference sequence). V dropped 4 bases and J dropped 4 bases, with 10 bases sitting between them. CDR3 coding DNA: TGTGCCAGTAGTAATCCGGGGATTAATGAAAAACTGTTTTTT. This translates into CASSNPGINEKLFF.

The chain combines TRBV19 with TRBJ2-5; D uncertain. V was trimmed by 5 bases and J by 5 bases, leaving 18 bases between them. The CDR3 spans 15 residues. The germline V gene encodes CDR1 LNHDA and CDR2 SQIVND (reference sequence). The CDR3 is CASSPWAGGVETQYF. The CDR3 DNA reads as TGTGCCAGTAGTCCTTGGGCAGGCGGTGTGGAGACCCAGTACTTC.

The CDR3 loop reads CASSLELASGELFF. The CDR3 DNA reads as TGTGCCAGCAGCTTAGAGTTAGCGTCCGGGGAGCTGTTTTTT. The chain employs TRBV7-6 and TRBJ2-2, with D tentatively TRBD2 (5 bases). Trimming removed 1 base from V and 6 bases from J, with 9 bases in between. Per the germline V gene, CDR1 is SGHVS and CDR2 is FNYEAQ. This CDR3 comprises 14 residues.

The sample holds one count of this clone. The rearrangement joins TRBV5-1 to TRBJ1-1; 8 nucleotides agree with TRBD1. V shed 4 bases and J 0 bases; nucleotides not matched to a gene: 11. The CDR3 covers 17 residues. Germline assignment: CDR1 SGHRS and CDR2 YFSETQ. The CDR3 loop reads CASSLYDRGDLNTEAFF. CDR3 bases: TGCGCCAGCAGCCTATATGACAGGGGCGACTTGAACACTGAAGCTTTCTTT.

The chain employs TRBV5-1 and TRBJ2-2; 8 nucleotides match TRBD1. Germline V gene sequence: CDR1 SGHRS, CDR2 YFSETQ. Trimming at V came to 0 bases and at J to 4 bases, leaving 2 bases not matched to a gene. The CDR3 runs to 15 residues. The chain's CDR3 is CASSLAQGVTGELFF. In nucleotides, the CDR3 is TGCGCCAGCAGCTTGGCACAGGGGGTCACCGGGGAGCTGTTTTTT.

The chain joins TRBV10-3 to TRBJ2-2; TRBD2 is a possible D gene (6 bases). Germline V CDR1 and CDR2: ENHRY, SYGVKD. The V gene lost 3 bases and the J gene lost 1 base, with 12 bases spanning the gap. CDR3 size: 16 residues. CDR3 coding DNA: TGTGCCATCAGTGACCCCGCGGGGCAGAACACCGGGGAGCTGTTTTTT. Translated, it gives CAISDPAGQNTGELFF.

This sequence joins TRBV10-2 and TRBJ2-5; D might be TRBD1 or TRBD2, each matching 7 bases. This CDR3 spans 13 amino acids. The germline V and J ends were trimmed by 7 bases and 5 bases, with 14 bases remaining between them. Germline V CDR1 and CDR2: WSHSY, SAAADI. The chain's CDR3 is CASTYRGGETQYF. In nucleotides, the CDR3 is TGCGCCAGCACCTACAGGGGAGGGGAGACCCAGTACTTC.

Relative to its sample, this clone is medium-sized. The chain combines TRBV7-3 with TRBJ1-1; D is unclear. Germline loops: CDR1 SGHTA, CDR2 FQGTGA. V was clipped by 0 bases and J by 2 bases, with 10 bases between them. This CDR3 comprises 15 residues. CDR3 coding DNA: TGTGCCAGCAGCTTAACGTCGAACGGTAACACTGAAGCTTTCTTT. Residues: CASSLTSNGNTEAFF.

The chain couples TRBV5-1 to TRBJ2-7, with D tentatively TRBD1 (5 bases). This CDR3 has 15 residues. V was trimmed by 0 bases and J by 2 bases, leaving 12 bases between them. Looked up from germline, CDR1 is SGHRS and CDR2 is YFSETQ. CDR3 in amino acids: CASSLVSGPTYEQYF. As DNA, the CDR3 is TGCGCCAGCAGCTTGGTATCAGGGCCAACCTACGAGCAGTACTTC.

The chain employs TRBV19 and TRBJ2-2, with unresolved D. The V and J ends lost 6 bases and 3 bases respectively, with 14 bases between them. The CDR3 totals 15 residues. Germline-derived CDR1 and CDR2 are LNHDA and SQIVND (reference sequence). This CDR3 is CASRMPGRDTGELFF. The CDR3 coding sequence is TGTGCCAGTAGGATGCCGGGTAGGGACACCGGGGAGCTGTTTTTT.

This clone has only a few counts. The chain carries TRBV19 and TRBJ1-4, with D maybe TRBD1 (5 bases). V lost 3 bases and J lost 7, with 12 bases in between. This CDR3 has 14 amino acids. Germline V gene data show CDR1 as LNHDA and CDR2 as SQIVND (reference sequence). CDR3 coding DNA: TGTGCCAGTAGTATTTCCAGGGAACGTGAAAAACTGTTTTTT. Protein: CASSISREREKLFF.

The rearrangement uses TRBV18 and TRBJ2-3; D remains unclear. Germline V gene lookup returns CDR1 KGHSH and CDR2 LQKENI. Trimming shortened V by 2 bases and J by 5 bases, and 20 bases separated the two germline ends. The CDR3 totals 17 residues. CDR3 nucleotide sequence: TGTGCCAGCTCACCAAGCCCCTTTCAGCAAGTAAGAGATACGCAGTATTTT. It yields the protein CASSPSPFQQVRDTQYF.

This clone was recorded a few times. The chain uses TRBV7-2 and TRBJ2-5; no clear D. Germline V lookup: CDR1 SGHTA, CDR2 FQGNSA. The V and J ends lost 1 base and 5 bases respectively, with 11 bases between them. The length of the CDR3 is 14 residues. The CDR3 DNA follows: TGTGCCAGCAGCTTAGACTTACGCTTGGAGACCCAGTACTTC. Encoded protein: CASSLDLRLETQYF.

The chain links TRBV6-6 to TRBJ1-5, with TRBD1 matching over 11 bases. Germline values: CDR1 MNHNY, CDR2 SVGAGI (reference sequence). This CDR3 comprises 16 residues. V shed 1 base and J 4 bases; nucleotides not matched to a gene: 3. CDR3 in DNA: TGTGCCAGCAGTTACTACGGACAGGGGGCAAATCAGCCCCAGCATTTT. Residues: CASSYYGQGANQPQHF.

This sequence joins TRBV7-2 and TRBJ2-1; D gene ambiguous. V shed 3 bases and J shed 5 bases, with 14 bases lying between them. In germline, CDR1 is SGHTA, CDR2 FQGNSA. This CDR3 has 15 residues. The chain's CDR3 is CASSLRQRDDNEQFF. CDR3 DNA sequence: TGTGCCAGCAGCTTGAGGCAGAGAGACGACAATGAGCAGTTCTTC. Together with reference TRBV7-2 and TRBJ2-1, the CDR3 gives the full variable domain: GAGVSQSPSNKVTEKGKDVELRCDPISGHTALYWYRQSLGQGLEFLIYFQGNSAPDKSGLPSDRFSAERTGGSVSTLTIQRTQQEDSAVYLCASSLRQRDDNEQFFGPGTRLTVL.

This chain joins TRBV6-5 and TRBJ1-2; D call uncertain. V was cut by 6 bases and J by 7 bases, with 15 bases left in between. The CDR3 has 13 amino acids. The germline V gene has CDR1 MNHEY and CDR2 SVGAGI. The DNA for the CDR3 is TGTGCCAGCAGACCAAATATGGACGGTGGCTACACCTTC. Translated, it gives CASRPNMDGGYTF.

The rearrangement links TRBV30 to TRBJ1-1; D possibly corresponds to TRBD1 (5 bases). This CDR3 has 15 amino acids. V was trimmed by 3 bases and J by 5 bases, leaving 19 bases between them. Germline loops: CDR1 GTSNPN, CDR2 SVGIG (reference sequence). Written as DNA, the CDR3 is TGTGCCTGGAGAGGGCGGGGGATCTTTAGGACTGAAGCTTTCTTT. This sequence encodes CAWRGRGIFRTEAFF.

The chain combines TRBV10-3 with TRBJ1-1; 11 bases fit TRBD1. J was trimmed by 4 bases and V by 6 bases; bases with no gene match: 4. This CDR3 is 14 amino acids long. Germline V lookup: CDR1 ENHRY, CDR2 SYGVKD. CDR3 residues: CAIRSGTGGTEAFF. CDR3 bases: TGTGCCATCAGGTCCGGGACAGGGGGCACTGAAGCTTTCTTT.